This TCR beta chain originates from a study of neurological immune-mediated disorders. This clonotype was counted ten times or more. CDR3 length: 15 residues. CDR1 is MGHRA and CDR2 is YSYEKL in the germline V gene. With 3 bases clipped from V and 2 bases from J, the junction kept 1 base outside the gene matches. TCRdb processed the 5' RACE reads anew with MiXCR; each CDR3 protein has one entry. Here the sample spans 55,000 to 80,000 distinct CDR3 sequences, under 5.5% being singletons. The receptor was derived from a woman in her forties or fifties with multiple sclerosis. The specimen was PBMCs. The chain carries TRBV4-1 and TRBJ2-5; 12 bases align to TRBD2. The CDR3 DNA follows: TGCGCCAGCAGCCACCTAGCGGGGGGGCAAGAGACCCAGTACTTC. This sequence encodes CASSHLAGGQETQYF.